What follows describes a single T cell receptor beta chain. Patients of the Seattle cohort, enrolled during active infection, were followed longitudinally. These data belong to a study of blood T cell repertoires in COVID-19. Study in general: The origin of the acute and convalescent COVID-19 samples was the United States, Italy and Spain. Nucleic acid was either cDNA or gDNA, and it came from T cells, B-cell-depleted T cells, or PBMCs.

The CDR3 covers 16 residues. Germline V gives CDR1 KGHSH, CDR2 LQKENI. The junction had 12 bases not matched to a gene; V was cut back by 4 bases and J by 9 bases. Produced via immunoSEQ multiplex PCR; TCRdb's table is partial and in-frame only. The repertoire consists of nearly 250,000 clones, with about 84% occurring once and the leading ten covering roughly 6.2%. What was sequenced was peripheral blood. This TCR came from a woman of 80 years or more with COVID-19, enrolled during active disease. The V gene is TRBV18, the J gene TRBJ1-6, with 7 bases aligning to TRBD1. CDR3 in DNA: TGTGCCAGCTCACAGGGGGCGCGGACGGTTAGTTCACCCCTCCACTTT. It encodes CASSQGARTVSSPLHF.